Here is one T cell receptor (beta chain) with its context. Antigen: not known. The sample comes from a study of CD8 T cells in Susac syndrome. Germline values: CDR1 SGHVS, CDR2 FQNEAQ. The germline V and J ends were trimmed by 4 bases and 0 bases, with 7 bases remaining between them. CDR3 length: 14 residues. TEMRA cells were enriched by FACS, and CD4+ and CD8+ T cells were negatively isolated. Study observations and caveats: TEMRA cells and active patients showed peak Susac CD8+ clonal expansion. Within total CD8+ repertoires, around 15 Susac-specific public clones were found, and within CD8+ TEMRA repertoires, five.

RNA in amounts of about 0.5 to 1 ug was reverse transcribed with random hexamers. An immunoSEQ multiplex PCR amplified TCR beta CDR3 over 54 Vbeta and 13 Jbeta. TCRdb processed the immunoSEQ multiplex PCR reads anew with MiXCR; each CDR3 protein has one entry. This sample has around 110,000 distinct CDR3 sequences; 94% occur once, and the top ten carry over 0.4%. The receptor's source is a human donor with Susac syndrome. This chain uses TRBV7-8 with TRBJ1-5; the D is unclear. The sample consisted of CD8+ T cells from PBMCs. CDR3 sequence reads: CASSSAHSNQPQHF. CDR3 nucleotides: TGTGCCAGCAGCTCAGCTCATAGCAATCAGCCCCAGCATTTT. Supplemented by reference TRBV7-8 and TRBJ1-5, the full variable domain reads GAGVSQSPRYKVAKRGQDVALRCDPISGHVSLFWYQQALGQGPEFLTYFQNEAQLDKSGLPSDRFFAERPEGSVSTLKIQRTQQEDSAVYLCASSSAHSNQPQHFGDGTRLSIL.